This TCR beta chain was captured in a study of control samples from healthy donors and cancer patients. The CDR3 sequence is 18 residues long. Germline V lookup: CDR1 SGHKS, CDR2 YYEKEE (reference sequence). V lost 2 bases and J lost 6, with 26 bases in between. Produced via immunoSEQ multiplex PCR; TCRdb's table is partial and in-frame only. The top ten clones hold 17% of a sample with over 100,000 clones, 85% to 90% of them seen once. The receptor's source is a woman between 50 and 59 years old in good health. Sequenced sample: blood. The V and J genes are TRBV5-5 and TRBJ1-2; TRBD1 is a possible D gene (5 bases). The CDR3 nucleotides read TGTGCCAGCAGCTTTTATGTCGGGACCCCAAGGGGAGAGGATGGCTACACCTTC. Its protein is CASSFYVGTPRGEDGYTF. Drawing the rest from reference TRBV5-5 and TRBJ1-2, the complete variable domain is DAGVTQSPTHLIKTRGQQVTLRCSPISGHKSVSWYQQVLGQGPQFIFQYYEKEERGRGNFPDRFSARQFPNYSSELNVNALLLGDSALYLCASSFYVGTPRGEDGYTFGSGTRLTVV.